This T cell receptor beta chain was captured in a study of blood T cell repertoires in COVID-19. Study-level information: There were acute and convalescent COVID-19 samples, and they came from the United States, Italy and Spain. The cDNA or gDNA used as material had been derived from T cells, B-cell-depleted T cells, or PBMCs.

The germline V gene encodes CDR1 LNHDA and CDR2 SQIVND (reference sequence). This CDR3 contains 16 residues. V trimming: 4 bases; J trimming: 6 bases; junction bases outside the gene matches: 13. Authors' processing steps: Amplification of reference gene primers provided the estimated nucleated cell counts. The method was immunoSEQ multiplex PCR; TCRdb's version includes in-frame clones alone and lacks a portion of them. V and J calls and clone size come straight from that table; D and trimming were deduced from the DNA. The repertoire consists of roughly 100,000 clones, with around 80% occurring once and the leading ten covering roughly 10%.

The sample consisted of peripheral blood. V is TRBV19 and J is TRBJ1-2; 8 bases line up with TRBD1. This TCR came from a man aged 55 to 70 with active or convalescent COVID-19. The CDR3 DNA reads TGTGCCAGTAGTAAGATGGGACAGGCTAGTAAGGATGGCTACACCTTC. Amino acid sequence: CASSKMGQASKDGYTF.